A single sample gave rise to the 13 T cell receptor beta chains below, sequenced in a study of tumor and adjacent non-tumor tissue in lung cancer. This sample's RNA came from whole unsorted tissue. This non-tumor lung sample came from over 3 cm beyond the tumor edge. TCRbeta libraries were built with three rounds of nested PCR, modified from ARM-PCR. TCRdb reprocessed the multiplex PCR reads via MiXCR and lists one record per CDR3 protein. The repertoire consists of about 60,000 distinct CDR3 sequences, with over 60% occurring once and the leading ten covering around a third. Sequencing used distant non-tumor lung tissue. Receptors originate from a man between 65 and 85 years old with non-small cell lung cancer.

A remark on this clonotype: Mismatch with germline at one junction end may stem from a read error. This rearrangement joins TRBV11-1 to TRBJ2-7; no clear D. Germline CDR1 SGHAT, CDR2 FQDESV (reference sequence). The CDR3 sequence is 15 residues long. In nucleotides, the CDR3 is TGTACCAGCAGCTTAGGACCAGCGAGCTCCTACAAGCAGTACTTC. Protein sequence: CTSSLGPASSYKQYF.

There are a few counts of this clonotype. The CDR3 does not end in the conserved phenylalanine or tryptophan, so this is likely a read error. The rearrangement uses TRBV29-1 and TRBJ2-7, with 11 bases aligning to TRBD1. Losses at the gene ends were 3 bases for V and 9 bases for J; bases not matched to a gene: 10. Germline assignment: CDR1 SQVTM and CDR2 ANQGSEA. The CDR3 loop spans 14 amino acids. CDR3 in amino acids: CSVEPGTGGYWQYS. CDR3 sequence (DNA): TGCAGCGTTGAGCCGGGGACAGGGGGTTACTGGCAGTACTCC.

In its sample, this clonotype was seen once. A junction end diverges from the germline sequence, so it may reflect a read error. CDR3 in DNA: TGCAGTGCTAGAGATTCACAGGGCCAAGAGGCCCAGTACTTC. As protein: CSARDSQGQEAQYF. The V gene is TRBV20-1, the J gene TRBJ2-5; TRBD1 might be the D (6 bases). The germline gives CDR1 DFQATT, CDR2 SNEGSKA (reference sequence). The length of the CDR3 is 14 residues.

With regard to this clonotype: Given a much more abundant clone one base away, this may be a read error. This chain links TRBV5-1 with TRBJ2-2; D is possibly TRBD2 (7 bases). CDR1 SGHRS and CDR2 YFSETQ come from the germline V gene. The ends were cut back, 4 bases at V and 6 bases at J, with 22 bases in the middle. CDR3 length equals 17 residues. CDR3 residues: CASSPVGRGLDAGELFF. Here the CDR3 DNA reads TGCGCCAGCAGCCCCGTTGGGCGGGGGCTGGACGCCGGGGAGCTGTTTTTT.

This clonotype was counted ten times or more. The rearrangement joins TRBV5-1 to TRBJ2-5, with D tentatively TRBD1 (5 bases). CDR1 and CDR2 (germline): SGHRS, YFSETQ. Trimming removed 0 bases from V and 5 bases from J, with 17 bases in between. This CDR3 has 16 amino acids. In DNA, the CDR3 is TGCGCCAGCAGCTTGGGGCAGGGTACGGCGCAGGAGACCCAGTACTTC. Residues: CASSLGQGTAQETQYF.

Only one count was recorded for this clonotype. At one end the junction does not follow the germline gene, possibly because of a read error. The chain links TRBV20-1 to TRBJ1-2, with D tentatively TRBD1 (6 bases). CDR3 length equals 13 residues. Germline V lookup: CDR1 DFQATT, CDR2 SNEGSKA (reference sequence). Here the CDR3 DNA reads TGCAGTACTAGCCGGGGGGCAAGGTATGGCTACACATTC. This translates into CSTSRGARYGYTF.

This clonotype was seen only once. The chain employs TRBV6-6 and TRBJ1-2; D is undetermined. This CDR3 has 14 amino acids. CDR1 is MNHNY and CDR2 is SVGAGI in the germline V gene (reference sequence). The CDR3 sequence: CTSSYAQQCYGYTF. Here the CDR3 DNA reads TGTACTAGCAGTTACGCGCAACAGTGTTACGGCTACACCTTC.

The rearrangement joins TRBV6-6 to TRBJ2-1; a possible D gene is TRBD1 (5 bases). This CDR3 contains 15 residues. Germline assignment: CDR1 MNHNY and CDR2 SVGAGI (reference sequence). V lost 7 bases, J lost 0 bases, and 13 bases lay in between. In nucleotides, the CDR3 is TGTGCCAGCAAGGCAGGGCAAAGCTCCTACAATGAGCAGTTCTTC. Translation gives CASKAGQSSYNEQFF.

J is TRBJ2-7 and V is TRBV28, with D possibly matching TRBD1 (6 bases). Germline V gene data show CDR1 as MDHEN and CDR2 as SYDVKM. The V gene lost 5 bases and the J gene lost 7 bases, with 15 bases spanning the gap. This CDR3 has 13 residues. The DNA for the CDR3 is TGTGCCAGCAGTCCCCAGGACAGCCTTGAGCAGTACTTC. Translating it yields CASSPQDSLEQYF.

This clonotype has at least ten counts. The chain combines TRBV10-2 with TRBJ2-7; a possible D gene is TRBD1 (5 bases). Trimming shortened V by 6 bases and J by 6 bases, and 18 bases separated the two germline ends. The CDR3 extends over 14 amino acids. Germline CDR1 and CDR2: WSHSY and SAAADI. In DNA form, the CDR3 reads TGCGCCAGCAGCCGACAGTTTCTGAGTGGCGAGCAGTACTTC. Amino acid sequence: CASSRQFLSGEQYF.

This clonotype counts as large (0.1 to 1%). The chain uses TRBV6-2 or TRBV6-3 and TRBJ2-1, with D hard to call. There are 16 residues in the CDR3. The V end lost 7 bases, the J end lost 6 bases, and 22 bases lay between the germline ends. Germline CDR1 reads MNHEY; CDR2 reads SVGEGT. The CDR3 here is CASTYGTGLLGNEQFF. For the CDR3, the DNA is TGTGCCAGCACCTACGGCACGGGCTTACTTGGCAATGAGCAGTTCTTC.

At least ten counts were recorded for this clonotype. This chain uses TRBV11-2 with TRBJ2-1, with TRBD2 as a possible D gene (6 bases). V lost 5 bases and J lost 1, with 15 bases in between. The CDR3 length is 16 residues. Per the germline V gene, CDR1 is SGHAT and CDR2 is FQNNGV. The CDR3 DNA is TGTGCCAGCAGCCGACTAGGACTCACTTCCTACAATGAGCAGTTCTTC. Its protein is CASSRLGLTSYNEQFF.

This chain links TRBV5-6 with TRBJ2-6, with no clear D. Germline V gene lookup returns CDR1 SGHDT and CDR2 YYEEEE. The V gene lost 3 bases and the J gene lost 4 bases, with 11 bases spanning the gap. The CDR3 loop spans 15 amino acids. CDR3 nucleotides: TGTGCCAGCAGCTCTTGCGCCGCCGGGGCCAACGTCCTGACTTTC. Protein product: CASSSCAAGANVLTF.